Listed here are 20 T cell receptor beta chains from one sample, sequenced in a study of CD8 T cells in Susac syndrome. RNA, at roughly 0.45 to 1 ug, was reverse transcribed with random hexamers. A single record per CDR3 protein comes from TCRdb applying MiXCR to the immunoSEQ multiplex PCR reads. The table shows some 140,000 distinct CDR3 sequences, with around 75% occurring only once. The specimen sequenced was CD8+ T cells from PBMCs. These receptors were taken from a human donor with multiple sclerosis.

The chain recombines TRBV30 with TRBJ2-7, with D perhaps TRBD2 (6 bases). This CDR3 region has 18 residues. With 2 bases removed from V and 3 bases from J, the gap between germline ends came to 26 bases. CDR1 GTSNPN and CDR2 SVGIG come from the germline V gene (reference sequence). Here the CDR3 DNA reads TGTGCCTGGAGTAGCGGGCAGGGAATAGGATTTGTGAACTACGAGCAGTACTTC. Its protein product is CAWSSGQGIGFVNYEQYF.

The chain uses TRBV19 and TRBJ1-4, with D possibly TRBD1 on 6 matching bases. Trimming cost V 4 bases and J 0 bases, with 18 bases left between them. CDR1 and CDR2 from the germline V gene are LNHDA and SQIVND (reference sequence). The CDR3 spans 18 residues. The CDR3 bases are TGTGCCAGTAGTACCCCCCCGGGACACCCAGCAACTAATGAAAAACTGTTTTTT. Amino acid sequence: CASSTPPGHPATNEKLFF. Complete variable domain (other parts from reference TRBV19 and TRBJ1-4): DGGITQSPKYLFRKEGQNVTLSCEQNLNHDAMYWYRQDPGQGLRLIYYSQIVNDFQKGDIAEGYSVSREKKESFPLTVTSAQKNPTAFYLCASSTPPGHPATNEKLFFGSGTQLSVL.

This clonotype was recorded only once. The gene calls are TRBV19 and TRBJ2-1; no reliable D call. Germline loops: CDR1 LNHDA, CDR2 SQIVND (reference sequence). The CDR3 length is 13 residues. Trimming removed 2 bases from V and 4 bases from J, with 6 bases in between. CDR3 nucleotide sequence: TGTGCCAGTAGTATATCGGGTTACAATGAGCAGTTCTTC. The encoded protein is CASSISGYNEQFF.

The V call is TRBV29-1, the J call TRBJ2-1; the match to TRBD2 covers 14 bases. V gave up 7 bases and J gave up 9 bases; unmatched junction bases: 8. The CDR3 extends over 14 amino acids. Germline CDR1 reads SQVTM; CDR2 reads ANQGSEA. The CDR3 DNA reads as TGCAGCGCCCGCGGGACTAGCGGGAGTCGTGAGCAGTTCTTC. Translated: CSARGTSGSREQFF.

The CDR3, as DNA: TGTGCCAGTAGTGCCTCACAGGGAGGGAACACTGAAGCTTTCTTT. Translating it yields CASSASQGGNTEAFF. V is TRBV19 and J is TRBJ1-1; tentative D call: TRBD1 (6 bases). Germline-derived CDR1 and CDR2 are LNHDA and SQIVND (reference sequence). This CDR3 spans 15 amino acids. With 5 bases removed from V and 1 base from J, the gap between germline ends came to 14 bases. The full variable domain, its missing parts supplied by reference TRBV19 and TRBJ1-1, is DGGITQSPKYLFRKEGQNVTLSCEQNLNHDAMYWYRQDPGQGLRLIYYSQIVNDFQKGDIAEGYSVSREKKESFPLTVTSAQKNPTAFYLCASSASQGGNTEAFFGQGTRLTVV.

This clonotype was seen just once. The chain combines TRBV4-3 with TRBJ1-1; possible D gene TRBD1, 5 bases. Trimming took 0 bases from V and 1 from J, leaving 15 bases between them. The germline V gene encodes CDR1 LGHNA and CDR2 YSLEER. The CDR3 spans 17 residues. This CDR3 reads CASSQDAWGMGNTEAFF. The CDR3 DNA sequence: TGCGCCAGCAGCCAAGATGCTTGGGGCATGGGGAACACTGAAGCTTTCTTT.

This sequence joins TRBV6-2 or TRBV6-3 and TRBJ2-1; a possible D gene is TRBD2 (6 bases). Germline V gives CDR1 MNHEY, CDR2 SVGEGT. This CDR3 is 14 amino acids long. V was clipped by 2 bases and J by 5 bases, with 10 bases between them. The CDR3 sequence: CASSYASENNEQFF. CDR3 coding DNA: TGTGCCAGCAGTTACGCTAGCGAGAACAATGAGCAGTTCTTC.

This clonotype was counted a single time. This chain joins TRBV7-9 and TRBJ1-2; 8 positions match TRBD1. With V trimmed by 1 base and J by 7 bases, 11 bases remained unmatched. The germline CDR1 and CDR2 sequences are SEHNR and FQNEAQ (reference sequence). The length of the CDR3 is 16 residues. DNA of the CDR3: TGTGCCAGCAGCTTAGGAGTCAGGGGGCCGGAGTTTGGCTACACCTTC. Translated: CASSLGVRGPEFGYTF.

This clonotype came up once. The chain combines TRBV24-1 with TRBJ2-1; the D gene is possibly TRBD1 (5 bases). The CDR3 is 14 amino acids. Trimming stripped 2 bases from V and 10 bases from J, with 14 bases between. Germline V gene sequence: CDR1 KGHDR, CDR2 SFDVKD. CDR3: CATSDSWQGNEQFF. DNA of the CDR3: TGTGCCACCAGTGATTCTTGGCAGGGCAACGAGCAGTTCTTC.

The J gene is TRBJ2-5, the V gene TRBV28; D is perhaps TRBD1 or TRBD2 (5 bases each). Deletions cut 3 bases from V and 5 bases from J, with 13 bases between. This CDR3 contains 14 residues. The germline CDR1 and CDR2 sequences are MDHEN and SYDVKM. The CDR3 protein is CASSFQGPGETQYF. In DNA, the CDR3 is TGTGCCAGCAGTTTCCAGGGCCCGGGGGAGACCCAGTACTTC.

This clonotype was found a few times. The chain couples TRBV7-9 to TRBJ2-7; TRBD2 is a possible D gene (6 bases). V was pared by 5 bases and J by 2 bases, with 13 bases between. Germline CDR1 reads SEHNR; CDR2 reads FQNEAQ (reference sequence). The CDR3 sequence is 14 residues long. The DNA of the CDR3 is TGTGCCAGCAGCCAGGGACTGACACCCTACGAGCAGTACTTC. It codes for CASSQGLTPYEQYF.

The chain is built from TRBV7-9 and TRBJ2-1; D is possibly TRBD1 (6 bases). The CDR3 contains 15 residues. Germline CDR1 is SEHNR and CDR2 is FQNEAQ (reference sequence). V was pared by 5 bases and J by 5 bases, with 16 bases between. CDR3 bases: TGTGCCAGCAGCCCGGGGTCGGGACACCACAATGAGCAGTTCTTC. Encoded protein: CASSPGSGHHNEQFF.

The V call is TRBV20-1, the J call TRBJ1-2; TRBD1 matches 8 bases. The CDR3 is 14 amino acids. CDR1 DFQATT and CDR2 SNEGSKA come from the germline V gene (reference sequence). V shed 3 bases, J shed 3 bases, and the junction held 6 bases outside the gene matches. The CDR3, as DNA: TGCAGTGCTAGTATCCAGGGGGCGGACTATGGCTACACCTTC. It yields the protein CSASIQGADYGYTF.

The gene calls are TRBV6-2 or TRBV6-3 and TRBJ2-1; the D is unclear. Trimming cost V 2 bases and J 9 bases, with 11 bases left between them. CDR3 length: 13 amino acids. Looked up from germline, CDR1 is MNHEY and CDR2 is SVGEGT. As DNA, the CDR3 is TGTGCCAGCAGTTACGCCGGGTCGAGTGAGCAGTTCTTC. It translates to CASSYAGSSEQFF.

The chain joins TRBV4-2 to TRBJ1-6; D unresolved. Germline CDR1 reads LGHNA; CDR2 reads YNFKEQ. Deletions cut 5 bases from V and 7 bases from J, with 15 bases between. There are 15 residues in the CDR3. The DNA for the CDR3 is TGTGCCAGCAGCTTCATGATGACGGAGAATTCACCCCTCCACTTT. Protein sequence: CASSFMMTENSPLHF.

The DNA for the CDR3 is TGTGCCACCGCAACAGGGGACCCCACAGATACGCAGTATTTT. Protein: CATATGDPTDTQYF. The chain uses TRBV6-4 and TRBJ2-3; 7 nucleotides agree with TRBD1. The CDR3 loop spans 14 amino acids. CDR1 and CDR2 from the germline V gene are MRHNA and SNTAGT. The V segment lost 10 bases and the J segment 2 bases; nucleotides outside the gene matches: 9.

V usage is TRBV29-1 and J usage is TRBJ2-7; tentatively, D is TRBD2 (6 bases). CDR1 is SQVTM, CDR2 ANQGSEA, per germline. The CDR3 runs to 15 residues. Trimming took 4 bases from V and 4 from J, leaving 20 bases between them. CDR3 nucleotide sequence: TGCAGCGTTGGGCCCGGCGAAACAGGACTATACGAGCAGTACTTC. Translation gives CSVGPGETGLYEQYF.

This clonotype came up once. The V and J genes are TRBV30 and TRBJ1-4, with 7 bases fitting TRBD1. The CDR3 sequence is 15 residues long. Germline V gene data show CDR1 as GTSNPN and CDR2 as SVGIG (reference sequence). V shed 3 bases, J shed 3 bases, and the junction held 7 bases outside the gene matches. In DNA form, the CDR3 reads TGTGCCTGGAGGACGACAGGGTGGTCTAATGAAAAACTGTTTTTT. Translated: CAWRTTGWSNEKLFF.

The chain recombines TRBV2 with TRBJ1-3, with no clear D. V was cut by 6 bases and J by 0 bases, with 15 bases left in between. This CDR3 contains 16 residues. Germline CDR1 reads SNHLY; CDR2 reads FYNNEI. The CDR3 reads CASSPVPILSGNTIYF. For the CDR3, the DNA is TGTGCCAGCAGCCCGGTCCCTATTCTCTCTGGAAACACCATATATTTT.

The chain employs TRBV10-3 and TRBJ2-1; 9 nucleotides line up with TRBD2. V lost 2 bases to trimming and J lost 8 bases; unmatched junction nucleotides: 7. In germline, CDR1 is ENHRY, CDR2 SYGVKD. The CDR3 sequence is 15 residues long. CDR3 amino acids: CAISEEQREAYEQFF. DNA for the CDR3: TGTGCCATCAGTGAGGAGCAGCGGGAGGCCTATGAGCAGTTCTTC.